The text below deals with one T cell receptor beta chain. The antigen is undetermined. The entry originates in a study of blood T cells in healthy people across ages. Study observations and caveats: PBMCs went unsorted, and a conclusive naive versus antigen-experienced comparison was therefore prevented.

Germline V gene data show CDR1 as MNHEY and CDR2 as SMNVEV (reference sequence). J gave up 8 bases and V 5 bases, and 9 bases lay outside the gene matches. The CDR3 covers 15 residues. For the second PCR, which ran for about 6 to 11 cycles, a sample-barcoded 5' primer and a J-beta primer mix were used. Carrying 12 random nucleotides, a template-switch adaptor labeled each individual cDNA molecule. The study obtained at least 3 million CDR3-containing paired-end reads from every sample. TCRdb re-called the 5' RACE reads with MiXCR, one entry per CDR3 protein. The table lists over 600,000 distinct CDR3 sequences, 45% to 70% of them singletons.

The receptor was isolated from a man aged 35-49 years in good health. The sequencing input was blood. The J gene is TRBJ2-1, the V gene TRBV27; 10 positions match TRBD1. CDR3 region: CASSLDRGGTDEQFF. The CDR3 DNA reads TGTGCCAGCAGTCTGGACAGGGGGGGCACCGATGAGCAGTTCTTC.